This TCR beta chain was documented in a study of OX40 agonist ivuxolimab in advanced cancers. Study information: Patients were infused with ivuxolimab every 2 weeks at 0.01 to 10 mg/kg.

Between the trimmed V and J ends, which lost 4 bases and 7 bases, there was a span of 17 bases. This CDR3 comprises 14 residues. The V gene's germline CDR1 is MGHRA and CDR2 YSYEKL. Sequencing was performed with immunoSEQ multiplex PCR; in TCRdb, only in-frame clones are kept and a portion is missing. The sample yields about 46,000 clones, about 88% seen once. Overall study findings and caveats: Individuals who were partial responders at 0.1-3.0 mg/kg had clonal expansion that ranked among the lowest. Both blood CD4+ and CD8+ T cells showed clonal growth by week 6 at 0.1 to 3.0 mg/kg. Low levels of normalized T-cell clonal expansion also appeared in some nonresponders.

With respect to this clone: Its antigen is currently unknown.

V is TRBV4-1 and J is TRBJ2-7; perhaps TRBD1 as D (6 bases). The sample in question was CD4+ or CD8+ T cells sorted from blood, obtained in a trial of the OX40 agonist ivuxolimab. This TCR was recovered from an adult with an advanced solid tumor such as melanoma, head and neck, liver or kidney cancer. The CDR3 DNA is TGCGCCAGCAGCCCCCCCCAGGGGTCGGGGGAGCAGTACTTC. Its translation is CASSPPQGSGEQYF.